This T cell receptor beta chain was recovered during a study of neoadjuvant nivolumab and ipilimumab in lung cancer. The CDR3 has 12 amino acids. In germline, CDR1 is MNHNY, CDR2 SVGAGI (reference sequence). Germline trimming cut 6 bases from V and 3 bases from J; bases unmatched to any gene: 2. The repertoire was sequenced with immunoSEQ multiplex PCR; TCRdb's copy has only in-frame clones and lacks some. The table shows tens of thousands of clones, with more than 70% occurring only once. As for this clone: The sample holds other DNA sequences that translate to the same CDR3.

The receptor was isolated from an adult with non-small cell lung cancer. The sequences come from peripheral blood, collected before neoadjuvant nivolumab, alone or with ipilimumab. The chain combines TRBV6-6 with TRBJ2-7, with 7 bases identical to TRBD2. The CDR3 nucleotides are TGTGCCAGCAGGCCGGGGGGCTACGAGCAGTACTTC. Translated, it gives CASRPGGYEQYF.